This T cell receptor beta chain was retrieved from a study of blood T cell repertoires in COVID-19. About the study: The United States, Italy and Spain provided the acute and convalescent COVID-19 samples.

Assay used: immunoSEQ multiplex PCR; TCRdb lists only in-frame clones, some missing. The sample lists approximately 310,000 clones, 70% to 90% seen once, with around 2.1% in the top ten. Participants' own reports of clinical history determined their cohort assignment. Germline-derived CDR1 and CDR2 are SGHVS and FQNEAQ. V shed 4 bases and J shed 3 bases, with 17 bases lying between them. The CDR3 has 16 residues. The TCR sequence derives from a man aged 30-40 years who had recovered from COVID-19. Sequencing used PBMCs or T cells enriched from blood (not recorded which). The gene calls are TRBV7-8 and TRBJ2-3, with D possibly TRBD2 on 5 matching bases. CDR3 DNA: TGTGCCAGCAGCTCACGAGGAGGCTCTGGTACAGATACGCAGTATTTT. Protein sequence: CASSSRGGSGTDTQYF.